The clone carrying this TCR beta chain was counted only a few times. Its matching antigen is unknown. Pregnant or lactating patients were excluded, as were those with uncontrolled infection or other autoimmune disease. Diagnosing involved the use of clinical symptoms, serum thyroxine and TRAb, thyroid ultrasound and orbital computed tomography. The data belong to a study of T cells in Graves' hyperthyroidism and ophthalmopathy. The investigators amplified TCR beta CDR3 regions from RNA transcripts. Using the HTBI primer set, a first-round RT-PCR was run on the TCR CDR3. One entry per CDR3 protein results from TCRdb running MiXCR on the multiplex PCR reads. Of about 640,000 distinct CDR3 sequences in the sample, approximately 42% were seen once. The CDR3 runs 15 residues. Germline V lookup: CDR1 SGHDT, CDR2 YYEEEE. Unmatched junction bases numbered 8, after V lost 4 bases and J lost 2 bases. Study findings and constraints: Classification by a 13 V-J model distinguished ophthalmopathy from stable hyperthyroidism. Clonotypes that were expanded in thyroid above 0.001 mostly appeared in blood too.

The sequenced sample consisted of peripheral blood or thyroid tissue (not recorded which). The sequence derives from an adult man with Graves' disease, either hyperthyroidism or ophthalmopathy (not recorded which). The chain links TRBV5-6 to TRBJ2-5; TRBD1 matches at 7 bases. The CDR3 nucleotides read TGTGCCAGCAGCCTGACAGGGAAGTGGCAAGAGACCCAGTACTTC. Protein sequence: CASSLTGKWQETQYF.